The clone carrying this T cell receptor (beta chain) was counted at least ten times. Its antigen is currently unknown. A 5'RACE template-switching step, the method used to make TCR cDNA, added a universal primer site and UMIs. TCRdb re-called the 5' RACE reads through MiXCR, storing one row per CDR3 protein. This sample has about 220,000 distinct CDR3 sequences, with roughly 3% found just once. Germline-derived CDR1 and CDR2 are SGHAT and FQNNGV. Trimming took 7 bases from V and 6 from J, leaving 19 bases between them. CDR3 size: 14 residues. This sample is drawn from a study of T cells after yellow fever vaccination. Study-wide findings and caveats: FACS-sorted repertoires could harbor abundant contaminating bulk-population clonotypes. Booster sampling recovered most clones from primary vaccination (roughly 97% CD4, roughly 88% CD8).

V usage is TRBV11-2 and J usage is TRBJ2-7; the D gene is possibly TRBD2 (6 bases). The TCR originated in a young man who received the YFV17D yellow fever vaccine. Here the sequenced sample was CD4+ T cells sorted from PBMCs, taken 10 days after the yellow fever booster vaccination. DNA for the CDR3: TGTGCCAGCACTTCCGCGTCAATCGGGGGCGAGCAGTACTTC. This codes for CASTSASIGGEQYF.